This TCR beta chain was obtained from a study of T-cell reconstitution after alpha-beta-depleted transplantation in children. V shed 6 bases, J shed 4 bases, and the junction held 3 bases outside the gene matches. Germline CDR1 is SEHNR and CDR2 is FQNEAQ (reference sequence). This CDR3 spans 12 amino acids. The TCRbeta library incorporated unique molecular identifiers. TCRdb called the PCR reads again in MiXCR, with one record for every CDR3 protein. The table shows roughly 590,000 distinct CDR3 sequences, with 16% occurring only once. The rearrangement joins TRBV7-9 to TRBJ2-7, with 7 bases aligning to TRBD1. This clonotype was sampled from a human donor who donated a stem cell graft to a child with acute myeloid leukemia. The sample consisted of PBMCs from the stem cell graft donor, taken from the stem cell graft. The CDR3 loop reads CASSKGAYEQYF. The CDR3 nucleotides are TGTGCCAGCAGTAAGGGGGCATACGAGCAGTACTTC.